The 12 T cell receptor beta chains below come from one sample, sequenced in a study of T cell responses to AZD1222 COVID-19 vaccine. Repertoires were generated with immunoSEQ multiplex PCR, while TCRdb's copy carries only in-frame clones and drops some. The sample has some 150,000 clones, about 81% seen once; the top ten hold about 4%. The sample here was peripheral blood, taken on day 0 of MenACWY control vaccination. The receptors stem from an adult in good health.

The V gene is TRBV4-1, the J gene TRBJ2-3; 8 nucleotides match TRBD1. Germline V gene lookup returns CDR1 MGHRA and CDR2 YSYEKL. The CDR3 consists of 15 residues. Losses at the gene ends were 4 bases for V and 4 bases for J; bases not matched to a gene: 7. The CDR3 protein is CASSRQDRVPDTQYF. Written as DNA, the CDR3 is TGCGCCAGCAGCCGTCAGGACAGGGTGCCAGATACGCAGTATTTT.

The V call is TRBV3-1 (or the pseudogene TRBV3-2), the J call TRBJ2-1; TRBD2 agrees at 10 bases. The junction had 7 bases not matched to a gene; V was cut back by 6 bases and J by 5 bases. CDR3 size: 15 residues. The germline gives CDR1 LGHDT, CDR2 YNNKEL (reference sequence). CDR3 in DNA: TGTGCCAGCAGTCGGAGTACTAGCGGGGACAATGAGCAGTTCTTC. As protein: CASSRSTSGDNEQFF.

The CDR3 sequence is CASSLGVGGGQTSYEQYF. CDR3 nucleotide sequence: TGTGCCAGCAGCTTAGGAGTCGGTGGGGGACAGACCTCCTACGAGCAGTACTTC. The genes are TRBV11-2 and TRBJ2-7; 7 nucleotides align to TRBD1. V lost 1 base to trimming and J lost 0 bases; unmatched junction nucleotides: 12. Germline V gives CDR1 SGHAT, CDR2 FQNNGV. The CDR3 has 18 residues. The full variable domain, rest sourced from reference TRBV11-2 and TRBJ2-7, is EAGVAQSPRYKIIEKRQSVAFWCNPISGHATLYWYQQILGQGPKLLIQFQNNGVVDDSQLPKDRFSAERLKGVDSTLKIQPAKLEDSAVYLCASSLGVGGGQTSYEQYFGPGTRLTVT.

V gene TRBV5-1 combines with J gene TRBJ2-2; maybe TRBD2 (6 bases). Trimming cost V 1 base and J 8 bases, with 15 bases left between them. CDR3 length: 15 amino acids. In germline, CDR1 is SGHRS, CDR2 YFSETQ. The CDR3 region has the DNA TGCGCCAGCAGCTTGTCGGGACTCTCGGAAGGGGAGCTGTTTTTT. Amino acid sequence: CASSLSGLSEGELFF.

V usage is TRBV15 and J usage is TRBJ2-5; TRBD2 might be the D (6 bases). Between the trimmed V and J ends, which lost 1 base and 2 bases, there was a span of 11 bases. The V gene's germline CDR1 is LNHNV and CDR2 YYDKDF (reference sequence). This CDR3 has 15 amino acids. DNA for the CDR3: TGTGCCACCAGCAGAGGGACTACCAGTCAAGAGACCCAGTACTTC. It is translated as CATSRGTTSQETQYF.

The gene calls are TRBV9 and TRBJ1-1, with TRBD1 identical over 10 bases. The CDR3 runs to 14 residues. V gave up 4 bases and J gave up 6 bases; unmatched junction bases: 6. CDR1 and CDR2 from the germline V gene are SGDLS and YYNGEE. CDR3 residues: CASSPRQGAAEAFF. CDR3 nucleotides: TGTGCCAGCAGCCCCCGACAGGGGGCGGCTGAAGCTTTCTTT.

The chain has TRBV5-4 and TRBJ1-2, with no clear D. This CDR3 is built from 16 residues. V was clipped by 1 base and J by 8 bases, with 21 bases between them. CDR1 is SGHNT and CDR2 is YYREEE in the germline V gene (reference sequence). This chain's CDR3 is CASSLPSRVYERGYTF. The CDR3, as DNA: TGTGCCAGCAGCTTGCCGAGTCGGGTCTATGAGCGGGGCTACACCTTC. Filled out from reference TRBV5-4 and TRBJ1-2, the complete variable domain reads ETGVTQSPTHLIKTRGQQVTLRCSSQSGHNTVSWYQQALGQGPQFIFQYYREEENGRGNFPPRFSGLQFPNYSSELNVNALELDDSALYLCASSLPSRVYERGYTFGSGTRLTVV.

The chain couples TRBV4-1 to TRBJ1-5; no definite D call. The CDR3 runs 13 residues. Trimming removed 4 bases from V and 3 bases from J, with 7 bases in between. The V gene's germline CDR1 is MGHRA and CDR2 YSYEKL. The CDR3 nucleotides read TGCGCCAGCAGCCGAGACCTCAATCAGCCCCAGCATTTT. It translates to CASSRDLNQPQHF.

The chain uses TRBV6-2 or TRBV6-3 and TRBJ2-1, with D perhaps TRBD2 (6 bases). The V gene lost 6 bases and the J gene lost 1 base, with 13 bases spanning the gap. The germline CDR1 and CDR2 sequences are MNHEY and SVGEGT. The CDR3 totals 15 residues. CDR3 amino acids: CASSPGVGSYNEQFF. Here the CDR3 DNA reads TGTGCCAGCAGCCCGGGGGTAGGTTCCTACAATGAGCAGTTCTTC.

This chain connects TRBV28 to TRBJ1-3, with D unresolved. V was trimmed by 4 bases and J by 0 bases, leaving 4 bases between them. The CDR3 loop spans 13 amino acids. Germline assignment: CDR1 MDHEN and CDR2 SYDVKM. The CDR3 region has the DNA TGTGCCAGCAGTTCCGACTCTGGAAACACCATATATTTT. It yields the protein CASSSDSGNTIYF.

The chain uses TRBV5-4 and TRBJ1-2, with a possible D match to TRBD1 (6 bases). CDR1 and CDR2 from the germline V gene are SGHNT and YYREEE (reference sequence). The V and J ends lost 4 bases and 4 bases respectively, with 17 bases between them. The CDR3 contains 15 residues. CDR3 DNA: TGTGCCAGCAGCCTCGGACAGACTTCTCCCTATGGCTACACCTTC. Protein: CASSLGQTSPYGYTF.

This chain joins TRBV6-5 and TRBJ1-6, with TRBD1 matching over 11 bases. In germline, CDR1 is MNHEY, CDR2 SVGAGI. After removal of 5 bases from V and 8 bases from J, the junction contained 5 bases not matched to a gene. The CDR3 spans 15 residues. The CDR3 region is CASSHRDRGYSPLHF. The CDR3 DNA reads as TGTGCCAGCAGTCACCGGGACAGGGGGTATTCACCCCTCCACTTT.